These 31 T cell receptor beta chains share one sample of origin, sequenced in a study of T cell repertoires in cytomegalovirus infection. No antigen is known for these receptors. A single record per CDR3 protein comes from TCRdb applying MiXCR to the reads. The repertoire holds some 900,000 distinct CDR3 sequences, less than 35% seen once, with around 11% in the top ten. Sequences were derived from cultured CD8+ T cells from PBMCs, sampled from culture after CMV antigen stimulation. The source of these receptors is a human donor in good health (CMV status not recorded). Some clones in this sample may be carry-over from other donors' samples.

This chain links TRBV10-3 with TRBJ1-2, with D uncertain. Germline V gives CDR1 ENHRY, CDR2 SYGVKD. V dropped 8 bases and J dropped 6 bases, with 16 bases sitting between them. The CDR3 loop spans 13 amino acids. The CDR3 sequence is CAIPKADFNGYTF. The CDR3 bases are TGTGCCATCCCCAAGGCAGACTTCAATGGCTACACCTTC.

The rearrangement links TRBV4-1 to TRBJ2-5; D tentatively reads TRBD1 or TRBD2 (6 bases each). The germline V gene has CDR1 MGHRA and CDR2 YSYEKL. The V end was cut by 0 bases, the J end by 5 bases, with 19 bases between. The CDR3 sequence is 17 residues long. The CDR3 bases are TGCGCCAGCAGCCAAGATTGGGTAGGGGGGCGAGACGAGACCCAGTACTTC. This translates into CASSQDWVGGRDETQYF.

This clonotype was seen a handful of times. The chain carries TRBV11-1 and TRBJ2-7, with 10 bases lining up with TRBD2. The length of the CDR3 is 15 residues. The V gene's germline CDR1 is SGHAT and CDR2 FQDESV (reference sequence). Germline trimming cut 2 bases from V and 2 bases from J; bases unmatched to any gene: 3. The CDR3 nucleotides read TGTGCCAGCAGCTTAACTAGCGGGACCACCTACGAGCAGTACTTC. It codes for CASSLTSGTTYEQYF.

This clonotype was observed many times. This chain links TRBV6-1 with TRBJ1-5; D is possibly TRBD1 (5 bases). Germline V gene sequence: CDR1 MNHNS, CDR2 SASEGT. This CDR3 has 13 amino acids. V lost 5 bases to trimming and J lost 3 bases, with 8 bases between them. CDR3 loop: CASSSGLNQPQHF. CDR3 nucleotide sequence: TGTGCCAGCAGTTCAGGGCTCAATCAGCCCCAGCATTTT.

This clonotype was picked up a small number of times. This rearrangement joins TRBV7-4 to TRBJ2-7; no clear D gene. V was shortened by 1 base and J by 0 bases, with 10 bases between the two germline ends. Looked up from germline, CDR1 is SGHVT and CDR2 is SQSDAQ. CDR3 length: 15 amino acids. Here the CDR3 DNA reads TGTGCCAGCAGCTTAGGGTTTCGAAGCTCCTACGAGCAGTACTTC. It translates to CASSLGFRSSYEQYF.

This clonotype was counted ten times or more. The chain uses TRBV7-2 and TRBJ1-5; 7 positions match TRBD1. J lost 7 bases, V lost 1 base, and 4 bases had no gene match. Germline lookup yields CDR1 SGHTA and CDR2 FQGNSA. The CDR3 sequence is 14 residues long. The CDR3 loop reads CASSLGGTAQPQHF. The CDR3 DNA reads TGTGCCAGCAGCTTAGGAGGGACAGCCCAGCCCCAGCATTTT.

This clonotype came up a few times. The rearrangement uses TRBV7-9 and TRBJ2-5, with D perhaps matching TRBD1 (5 bases). The CDR3 extends over 15 amino acids. Trimming took 1 base from V and 5 from J, leaving 14 bases between them. CDR1 SEHNR and CDR2 FQNEAQ come from the germline V gene (reference sequence). The CDR3 nucleotides are TGTGCCAGCAGCTTAGGGGCAGGGATATTGGAGACCCAGTACTTC. Protein product: CASSLGAGILETQYF.

This clonotype occurred a few times. The gene calls are TRBV7-9 and TRBJ1-1; D gene unclear. Germline assignment: CDR1 SEHNR and CDR2 FQNEAQ (reference sequence). The CDR3 runs to 15 residues. V was shortened by 7 bases and J by 3 bases, with 18 bases between the two germline ends. The CDR3 protein is CASNIPLKEDTEAFF. The CDR3 DNA follows: TGTGCCAGCAACATCCCCCTTAAAGAGGACACTGAAGCTTTCTTT.

About this clonotype: At one end, the junction sequence differs from germline, possibly due to a read error. The V gene is TRBV6-2 or TRBV6-3, the J gene TRBJ2-1; the match to TRBD2 covers 14 bases. In germline, CDR1 is MNHEY, CDR2 SVGEGT. This CDR3 is 16 amino acids long. Here the CDR3 reads CANSYLGLAGDNEQFF. The DNA for the CDR3 is TGTGCCAACAGTTACCTGGGACTAGCGGGGGACAATGAGCAGTTCTTC.

This clonotype has just a few counts. V and J are TRBV12-3 or TRBV12-4 and TRBJ2-5; the D is unclear. The V gene lost 6 bases and the J gene lost 4 bases, with 12 bases spanning the gap. The CDR3 loop spans 13 amino acids. CDR3 DNA: TGTGCCAGCAGAAATGCCCTACGAGAGACCCAGTACTTC. Its protein product is CASRNALRETQYF.

Concerning this clonotype itself: A much larger clone is a single base away; this may be a read error. The gene calls are TRBV7-8 and TRBJ1-3, with 8 bases identical to TRBD1. This CDR3 contains 16 residues. In germline, CDR1 is SGHVS, CDR2 FQNEAQ. The CDR3 here is CANSFPDRDNGNTIYF. The CDR3 DNA follows: TGTGCCAACAGCTTCCCGGACAGGGACAATGGAAACACCATATATTTT. The full variable domain, in which reference TRBV7-8 and TRBJ1-3 provide the parts outside the CDR3, is GAGVSQSPRYKVAKRGQDVALRCDPISGHVSLFWYQQALGQGPEFLTYFQNEAQLDKSGLPSDRFFAERPEGSVSTLKIQRTQQEDSAVYLCANSFPDRDNGNTIYFGEGSWLTVV.

This clonotype was seen many times. CDR3 residues: CASSSSLGSYEQYV. CDR3 in DNA: TGTGCCAGCAGCTCTTCACTAGGGTCCTACGAGCAGTACGTC. J is TRBJ2-7 and V is TRBV7-6; D is perhaps TRBD2 (5 bases). The CDR3 is 14 residues long. Trimming cost V 4 bases and J 1 base, with 11 bases left between them. The germline CDR1 and CDR2 sequences are SGHVS and FNYEAQ.

As concerns this clonotype: This may be a read error, as it is one base from a much larger clone. The CDR3: CASSWALEAFF. In DNA, the CDR3 is TGTGCCAGCAGTTGGGCCCTTGAAGCTTTCTTT. The chain couples TRBV6-2 or TRBV6-3 to TRBJ1-1; unclear D gene. In germline, CDR1 is MNHEY, CDR2 SVGEGT. This CDR3 comprises 11 residues. The ends were cut back, 4 bases at V and 7 bases at J, with 7 bases in the middle.

Ten or more counts support this clonotype. The chain is built from TRBV25-1 and TRBJ2-3, with a weak D call TRBD2 (5 bases). The ends were cut back, 2 bases at V and 6 bases at J, with 12 bases in the middle. The CDR3 has 14 residues. Per the germline V gene, CDR1 is MGHDK and CDR2 is SYGVNS. The CDR3 DNA is TGTGCCAGCAGTGAAACTAGACCCACGGATACGCAGTATTTT. Its protein product is CASSETRPTDTQYF.

The rearrangement uses TRBV6-1 and TRBJ1-2; weak D call: TRBD1 (5 bases). Deletions cut 5 bases from V and 8 bases from J, with 18 bases between. The germline V gene encodes CDR1 MNHNS and CDR2 SASEGT. This CDR3 spans 14 amino acids. Here the CDR3 DNA reads TGTGCCAGCAGTACAATCCTCGAGGGGTTCGGCTACACCTTC. Its protein product is CASSTILEGFGYTF.

This clonotype was seen a handful of times. The chain links TRBV6-6 to TRBJ1-5; no definite D call. V lost 2 bases and J 0 bases, leaving 8 bases between the germline ends. Germline V gene lookup returns CDR1 MNHNY and CDR2 SVGAGI (reference sequence). There are 15 residues in the CDR3. The chain's CDR3 is CASSYGRHSNQPQHF. The CDR3 bases are TGTGCCAGCAGTTACGGCAGACATAGCAATCAGCCCCAGCATTTT.

This clonotype occurred a few times. V is TRBV5-1 and J is TRBJ1-1; D unresolved. Germline V CDR1 and CDR2: SGHRS, YFSETQ. Trimming removed 4 bases from V and 3 bases from J, with 19 bases in between. The CDR3 runs to 16 residues. For the CDR3, the DNA is TGCGCCAGCAGCCCCTGGGAGGTACTCCCAGACACTGAAGCTTTCTTT. Encoded protein: CASSPWEVLPDTEAFF.

On this clonotype: With a much larger clone just one base away, this may be a read error. The rearrangement links TRBV7-2 to TRBJ1-2, with D uncertain. CDR1 is SGHTA, CDR2 FQGNSA, per germline. The CDR3 has 13 residues. The CDR3 coding sequence is TGTGTCAGCAGCTTAGTGGCGGGCAGCGGCTACACCTTC. It codes for CVSSLVAGSGYTF.

This clonotype was seen a handful of times. This rearrangement joins TRBV19 to TRBJ1-3; D might be TRBD1 (5 bases). There are 17 residues in the CDR3. The ends were cut back, 1 base at V and 3 bases at J, with 16 bases in the middle. Germline CDR1 is LNHDA and CDR2 is SQIVND (reference sequence). DNA of the CDR3: TGTGCCAGTAGTATAGTGGACACCTCGGCCCGTGGAAACACCATATATTTT. As protein: CASSIVDTSARGNTIYF.

The genes are TRBV20-1 and TRBJ1-5; D call uncertain. Trimming took 0 bases from V and 3 from J, leaving 15 bases between them. Germline V lookup: CDR1 DFQATT, CDR2 SNEGSKA (reference sequence). This CDR3 comprises 16 residues. The CDR3 coding sequence is TGCAGTGCTAGAGATACGGAAGGGCGACCCAATCAGCCCCAGCATTTT. Protein sequence: CSARDTEGRPNQPQHF.

The rearrangement uses TRBV14 and TRBJ1-1; 7 nucleotides line up with TRBD1. Trimming took 1 base from V and 5 from J; bases not matched to a gene: 16. CDR3 length: 18 residues. The germline V gene has CDR1 SGHDN and CDR2 FVKESK. The CDR3 DNA sequence: TGTGCCAGCAGCCAAGGAGTAGGGACAGCTGTGGGTATGACTGAAGCTTTCTTT. The encoded protein is CASSQGVGTAVGMTEAFF.

As to this clonotype: A much more abundant neighbour one base away suggests this may be a read error. The genes are TRBV7-6 and TRBJ2-3; 8 bases line up with TRBD1. Germline V CDR1 and CDR2: SGHVS, FNYEAQ. This CDR3 contains 14 residues. Trimming took 4 bases from V and 4 from J; bases not matched to a gene: 4. The CDR3 coding sequence is TGTGCCAGCAGCTGGACAGGGCTAGCAGATACGCAGTATTTT. Translated: CASSWTGLADTQYF.

V usage is TRBV6-6 and J usage is TRBJ2-7; 10 positions match TRBD1. The J segment lost 10 bases and the V segment lost 5 bases, leaving 8 bases of the junction unmatched. The CDR3 loop spans 13 amino acids. CDR1 MNHNY and CDR2 SVGAGI come from the germline V gene (reference sequence). CDR3 sequence reads: CASSGTGERDQYV. As DNA, the CDR3 is TGTGCCAGCAGTGGGACAGGGGAAAGGGACCAGTACGTC.

The chain joins TRBV10-3 to TRBJ2-3, with D possibly matching TRBD1 (6 bases). CDR3 length equals 16 residues. V gave up 3 bases and J gave up 2 bases, with 15 bases separating them. CDR1 and CDR2 from the germline V gene are ENHRY and SYGVKD. The CDR3 coding sequence is TGTGCCATCAGTGAATCGCCGACAGGAGACACAGATACGCAGTATTTT. This codes for CAISESPTGDTDTQYF.

The J gene is TRBJ2-1, the V gene TRBV3-1; D remains unclear. This CDR3 is 15 amino acids long. Germline V gene sequence: CDR1 LGHDT, CDR2 YNNKEL (reference sequence). V dropped 1 base and J dropped 4 bases, with 11 bases sitting between them. The CDR3 region has the DNA TGTGCCAGCAGCCAAGCCCAGGACCTTTACAATGAGCAGTTCTTC. Translating it yields CASSQAQDLYNEQFF.

The chain combines TRBV7-8 with TRBJ2-7; 7 bases align to TRBD2. V shed 4 bases, J shed 5 bases, and the junction held 11 bases outside the gene matches. CDR1 is SGHVS and CDR2 is FQNEAQ in the germline V gene. The CDR3 runs 15 residues. Here the CDR3 reads CASSYRGTAGDEQYV. The CDR3 DNA is TGTGCCAGCAGCTACCGAGGGACGGCGGGGGACGAGCAGTACGTC.

The chain has TRBV27 and TRBJ1-2; 9 bases agree with TRBD1. Trimming took 5 bases from V and 8 from J; bases not matched to a gene: 6. This CDR3 contains 13 residues. Germline CDR1 is MNHEY and CDR2 is SMNVEV (reference sequence). In nucleotides, the CDR3 is TGTGCCAGCAGTCTCGGGACAGGGTGGGGCTACACCTTC. It yields the protein CASSLGTGWGYTF.

The chain is built from TRBV29-1 and TRBJ2-4; 8 nucleotides match TRBD1. CDR3 length: 16 amino acids. The trim removed 5 bases at V and 0 bases at J, leaving 9 bases unmatched. CDR1 is SQVTM, CDR2 ANQGSEA, per germline. The CDR3 bases are TGCAGCGTTTCTCCCAGGGGGCCCCAAGCCAAAAACATTCAGTACTTC. Protein sequence: CSVSPRGPQAKNIQYF.

This sequence joins TRBV27 and TRBJ2-3; 16 bases map to TRBD2. Trimming took 5 bases from V and 3 from J; bases not matched to a gene: 2. CDR1 and CDR2 from the germline V gene are MNHEY and SMNVEV (reference sequence). This CDR3 is 16 amino acids long. CDR3 in amino acids: CASSGTSGGATDTQYF. The CDR3 DNA is TGTGCCAGCAGTGGGACTAGCGGGGGGGCAACAGATACGCAGTATTTT.

This clonotype has just a few counts. This chain connects TRBV7-9 to TRBJ1-2, with a possible D match to TRBD1 (5 bases). From germline, CDR1 is SEHNR and CDR2 FQNEAQ (reference sequence). The CDR3 extends over 13 amino acids. With 3 bases removed from V and 7 bases from J, the gap between germline ends came to 12 bases. For the CDR3, the DNA is TGTGCCAGCAGCTTCGAGGGGAGAAGTGGCTACACCTTC. Its protein is CASSFEGRSGYTF.

This clonotype has at least ten counts. V usage is TRBV7-9 and J usage is TRBJ2-5; D gene unclear. The length of the CDR3 is 15 residues. CDR1 SEHNR and CDR2 FQNEAQ come from the germline V gene (reference sequence). V was shortened by 3 bases and J by 1 base, with 12 bases between the two germline ends. The CDR3 DNA reads as TGTGCCAGCAGCTTCCCCCGGAACAGCCAAGAGACCCAGTACTTC. Translating it yields CASSFPRNSQETQYF.